Given below is one T cell receptor beta chain in context. Its cognate antigen is unknown. These data are taken from a study of STAT5B mutations in CD4+ large granular lymphocyte leukemia. Study details: Among healthy controls, a particular HLA allele went with more CDR3 'QG' motifs. Study-level results: Without HLA matching, higher CD4+ than CD8+ T-LGLL clonality could reflect small sample size. 8/27 top patient clones versus 2/35 control clones were TRBV06-family. No patients shared main leukemic clonotypes, though roughly 25% appeared at low frequency elsewhere.

The table came from immunoSEQ multiplex PCR; TCRdb's copy has only in-frame clones and leaves some out. The table lists 22,000 or so clones, roughly 79% of them singletons. This CDR3 is 14 amino acids long. Trimming shortened V by 3 bases and J by 8 bases, and 17 bases separated the two germline ends. From germline, CDR1 is SGDLS and CDR2 YYNGEE. V is TRBV9 and J is TRBJ1-2; weak D call: TRBD1 (6 bases). The sample taken for sequencing was CD4+ T cells from blood buffy coats. The TCR was taken from a human donor in good health. CDR3 in amino acids: CASSAPLQGQGYTF. The CDR3 DNA is TGTGCCAGCAGCGCCCCCCTGCAGGGACAAGGCTACACCTTC.